Each of the 11 T cell receptor beta chains below was sequenced from the same sample in a study of blood T cell repertoires in COVID-19. Some clones are missing from TCRdb's copy, which holds only in-frame ones; the method was immunoSEQ multiplex PCR. The data contain about 100,000 clones, about 90% of them singletons. Sequencing input: peripheral blood. Receptors originate from a woman in her forties or fifties with COVID-19, enrolled during active disease.

The chain has TRBV24-1 and TRBJ2-2; 7 nucleotides align to TRBD1. Germline trimming cut 12 bases from V and 2 bases from J; bases unmatched to any gene: 2. CDR3 size: 12 residues. Germline loops: CDR1 KGHDR, CDR2 SFDVKD. The chain's CDR3 is CAAGGNTGELFF. CDR3 sequence (DNA): TGTGCCGCAGGGGGAAACACCGGGGAGCTGTTTTTT.

The V gene is TRBV7-2, the J gene TRBJ2-5, with TRBD2 identical over 10 bases. Trimming took 1 base from V and 4 from J; bases not matched to a gene: 9. Germline CDR1 is SGHTA and CDR2 is FQGNSA. The CDR3 is 17 amino acids. The CDR3 DNA sequence: TGTGCCAGCAGCTTAGTCCCGGGACTAGCGCAGGCAGAGACCCAGTACTTC. Its protein is CASSLVPGLAQAETQYF.

The chain recombines TRBV3-1 (or the pseudogene TRBV3-2) with TRBJ2-7, with 9 bases that match TRBD1. In germline, CDR1 is LGHDT, CDR2 YNNKEL (reference sequence). The CDR3 consists of 14 residues. V lost 5 bases to trimming and J lost 4 bases; unmatched junction nucleotides: 6. CDR3: CASSNDRGDYEQYF. CDR3 bases: TGTGCCAGCAGCAATGACAGGGGGGATTACGAGCAGTACTTC.

The chain employs TRBV30 and TRBJ2-7; 9 bases are shared with TRBD2. This CDR3 region has 15 residues. CDR1 is GTSNPN, CDR2 SVGIG, per germline (reference sequence). Unmatched junction bases numbered 8, after V lost 3 bases and J lost 2 bases. In DNA form, the CDR3 reads TGTGCCTGGAGAACCGGCGGGGGGGCACCCTACGAGCAGTACTTC. Its translation: CAWRTGGGAPYEQYF.

V usage is TRBV24-1 and J usage is TRBJ2-5; TRBD1 aligns across 7 bases. The CDR3 is 17 residues long. Germline assignment: CDR1 KGHDR and CDR2 SFDVKD. J lost 4 bases, V lost 3 bases, and 13 bases had no gene match. CDR3 DNA: TGTGCCACCAGTGATCCTTCTCAGGGGGAAGTTGGAGAGACCCAGTACTTC. It is translated as CATSDPSQGEVGETQYF.

The CDR3 loop reads CASSPREGNQPQHF. As DNA, the CDR3 is TGTGCCAGCTCACCACGTGAGGGCAATCAGCCCCAGCATTTT. This sequence joins TRBV18 and TRBJ1-5; no clear D. The germline CDR1 and CDR2 sequences are KGHSH and LQKENI. The ends were cut back, 1 base at V and 2 bases at J, with 6 bases in the middle. This CDR3 comprises 14 residues.

This rearrangement joins TRBV19 to TRBJ1-2; 8 nucleotides align to TRBD1. Trimming took 1 base from V and 6 from J; bases not matched to a gene: 7. The V gene's germline CDR1 is LNHDA and CDR2 SQIVND (reference sequence). This CDR3 has 15 amino acids. As DNA, the CDR3 is TGTGCCAGTAGTATAGCGCCGGGACAGGTCAATGGCTACACCTTC. This gives the protein CASSIAPGQVNGYTF.

CDR3 nucleotide sequence: TGTGCCAGCAGTTTCCCCGGGGGACAGGGGGTCTACGAGCAGTACTTC. Protein product: CASSFPGGQGVYEQYF. The chain carries TRBV27 and TRBJ2-7, with 11 bases fitting TRBD1. Germline loops: CDR1 MNHEY, CDR2 SMNVEV (reference sequence). CDR3 size: 16 residues. Losses at the gene ends were 3 bases for V and 3 bases for J; bases not matched to a gene: 7.

The J gene is TRBJ2-7, the V gene TRBV12-5; D is possibly TRBD1 (5 bases). The CDR3 runs to 12 residues. From germline, CDR1 is LGHNT and CDR2 FRNRAP. V dropped 9 bases and J dropped 1 base, with 10 bases sitting between them. The CDR3, as DNA: TGTGCTAGCTGGGGCGGTTCCTACGAGCAGTACTTC. Protein sequence: CASWGGSYEQYF.

The chain uses TRBV7-9 and TRBJ2-2; 8 bases agree with TRBD1. J lost 1 base, V lost 5 bases, and 3 bases had no gene match. CDR3 length: 15 amino acids. Germline assignment: CDR1 SEHNR and CDR2 FQNEAQ (reference sequence). DNA for the CDR3: TGTGCCAGCAGCCCCGGACAGGGGAACACCGGGGAGCTGTTTTTT. It translates to CASSPGQGNTGELFF.

This chain joins TRBV7-8 and TRBJ2-1; maybe TRBD1 (5 bases). V was cut by 5 bases and J by 12 bases, with 14 bases left in between. CDR3 size: 12 residues. CDR1 is SGHVS, CDR2 FQNEAQ, per germline. CDR3 DNA: TGTGCCAGCAGCACGACAGTACCAAGGCAGTTCTTC. This translates into CASSTTVPRQFF.